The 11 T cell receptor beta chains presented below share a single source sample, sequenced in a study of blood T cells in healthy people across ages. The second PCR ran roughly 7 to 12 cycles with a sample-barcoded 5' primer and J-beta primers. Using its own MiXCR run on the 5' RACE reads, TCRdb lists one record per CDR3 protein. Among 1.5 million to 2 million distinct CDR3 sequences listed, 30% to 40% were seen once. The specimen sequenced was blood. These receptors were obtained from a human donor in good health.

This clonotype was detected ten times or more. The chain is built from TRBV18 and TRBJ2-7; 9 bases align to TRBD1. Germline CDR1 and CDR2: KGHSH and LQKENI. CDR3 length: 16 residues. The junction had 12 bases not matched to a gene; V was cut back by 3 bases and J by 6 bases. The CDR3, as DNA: TGTGCCAGCTCACCGGAACAGGGGGCGTTTGTCGGCGAGCAGTACTTC. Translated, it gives CASSPEQGAFVGEQYF.

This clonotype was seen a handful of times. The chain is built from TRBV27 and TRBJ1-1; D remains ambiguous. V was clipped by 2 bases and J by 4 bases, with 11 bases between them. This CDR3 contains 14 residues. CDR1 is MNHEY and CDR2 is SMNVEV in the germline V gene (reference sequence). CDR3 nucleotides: TGTGCCAGCAGTTTAAGGGCTACGGTCACTGAAGCTTTCTTT. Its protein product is CASSLRATVTEAFF.

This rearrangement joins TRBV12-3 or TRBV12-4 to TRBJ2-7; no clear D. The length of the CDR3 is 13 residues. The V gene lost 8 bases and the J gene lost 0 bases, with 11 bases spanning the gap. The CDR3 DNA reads TGTGCCAGCGGCTACAGCCTCTCCTACGAGCAGTACTTC. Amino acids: CASGYSLSYEQYF.

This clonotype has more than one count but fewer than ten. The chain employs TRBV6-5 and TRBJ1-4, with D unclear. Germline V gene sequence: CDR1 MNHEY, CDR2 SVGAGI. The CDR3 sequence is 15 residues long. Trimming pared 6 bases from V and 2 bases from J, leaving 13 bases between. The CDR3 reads CASSPLRTTNEKLFF. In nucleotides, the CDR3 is TGTGCCAGCAGCCCCTTAAGGACCACTAATGAAAAACTGTTTTTT.

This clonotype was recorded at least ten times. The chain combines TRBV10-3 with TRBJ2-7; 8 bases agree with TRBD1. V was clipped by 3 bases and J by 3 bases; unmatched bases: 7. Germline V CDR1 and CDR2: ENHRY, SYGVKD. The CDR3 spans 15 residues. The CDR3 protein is CAISDPGTGYYEQYF. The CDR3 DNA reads TGTGCCATCAGTGACCCCGGGACAGGCTACTACGAGCAGTACTTC.

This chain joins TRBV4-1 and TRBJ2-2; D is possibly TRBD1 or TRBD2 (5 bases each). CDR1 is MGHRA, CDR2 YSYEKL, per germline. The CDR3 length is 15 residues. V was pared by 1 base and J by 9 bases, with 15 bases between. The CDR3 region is CASSQAGTEDRELFF. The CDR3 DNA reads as TGCGCCAGCAGCCAAGCGGGGACCGAAGACCGGGAGCTGTTTTTT.

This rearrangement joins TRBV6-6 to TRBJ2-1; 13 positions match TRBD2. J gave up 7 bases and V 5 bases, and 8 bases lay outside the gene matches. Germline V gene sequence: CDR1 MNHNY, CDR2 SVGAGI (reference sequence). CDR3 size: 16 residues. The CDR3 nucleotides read TGTGCCAGCAGTCAACTAGCGGGGGGGCGAGCTAATGAGCAGTTCTTC. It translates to CASSQLAGGRANEQFF.

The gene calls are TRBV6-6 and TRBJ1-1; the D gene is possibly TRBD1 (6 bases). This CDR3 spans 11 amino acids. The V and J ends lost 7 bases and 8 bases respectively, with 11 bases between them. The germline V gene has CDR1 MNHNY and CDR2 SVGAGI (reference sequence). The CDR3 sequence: CASIGGQEAFF. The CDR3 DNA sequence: TGTGCCAGCATTGGGGGGCAGGAAGCTTTCTTT.

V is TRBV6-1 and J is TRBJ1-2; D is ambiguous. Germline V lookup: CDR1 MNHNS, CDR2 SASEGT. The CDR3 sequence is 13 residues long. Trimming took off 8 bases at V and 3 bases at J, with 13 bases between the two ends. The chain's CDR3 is CASRRGSDYGYTF. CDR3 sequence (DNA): TGTGCCAGCCGGCGGGGTTCGGACTATGGCTACACCTTC.

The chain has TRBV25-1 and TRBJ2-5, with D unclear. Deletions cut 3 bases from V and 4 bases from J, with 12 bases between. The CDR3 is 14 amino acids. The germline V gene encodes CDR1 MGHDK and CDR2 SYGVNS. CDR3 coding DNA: TGTGCCAGCAGTGAGAATTCTCTATCAGAGACCCAGTACTTC. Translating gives CASSENSLSETQYF.

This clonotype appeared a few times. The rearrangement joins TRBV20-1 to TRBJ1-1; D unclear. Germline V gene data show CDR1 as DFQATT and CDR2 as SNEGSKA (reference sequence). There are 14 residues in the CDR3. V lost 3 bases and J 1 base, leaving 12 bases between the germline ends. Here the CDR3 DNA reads TGCAGTGCTAGTCAGTGGGGAGGGAACACTGAAGCTTTCTTT. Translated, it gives CSASQWGGNTEAFF.